This TCR beta chain was sequenced during a study of blood T cell repertoires in COVID-19. In the study overall: Both acute and convalescent COVID-19 samples were obtained from the United States, Italy and Spain.

Seattle patients were enrolled during active infection and followed longitudinally. Per the original methods: Quantification of nucleated cells was approximated via reference gene primer amplification. Sequenced by immunoSEQ multiplex PCR; TCRdb stores in-frame clones only, minus some. V and J calls and clone size are given by that table; D and trimming were obtained from the DNA. The table includes about 170,000 clones, 92% detected once. Trimming cost V 4 bases and J 3 bases; bases outside gene matches: 7. The CDR3 covers 16 residues. Germline V gene sequence: CDR1 SGHTA, CDR2 FQGTGA. Material: peripheral blood. This sequence originates from a man younger than 40 with COVID-19, enrolled during active disease. This chain connects TRBV7-3 to TRBJ2-4; 9 positions agree with TRBD1. The CDR3 nucleotides read TGTGCCAGCAGCTCTAGGGGACAGGGAGGCAAAAACATTCAGTACTTC. Translation: CASSSRGQGGKNIQYF.